This TCR beta chain was captured by sequencing in a study of blood T cells in healthy people across ages. A sample-barcoded 5' primer and a J-beta primer mix were used in a second PCR of roughly 6 to 11 cycles. Through a template-switch adaptor with 12 random nucleotides, each cDNA molecule received a tag. TCRdb re-called the 5' RACE reads with MiXCR, one entry per CDR3 protein. Of about 1,400,000 distinct CDR3 sequences listed, approximately 63% are singletons. The V gene's germline CDR1 is SQVTM and CDR2 ANQGSEA. With 6 bases clipped from V and 2 bases from J, the junction kept 5 bases outside the gene matches. The CDR3 loop spans 13 amino acids.

The chain uses TRBV29-1 and TRBJ2-3; 7 bases map to TRBD1. Input material: blood. This clonotype was obtained from a man aged 18 to 35 in good health. In DNA form, the CDR3 reads TGCAGCGTCCGGGACAGAAACACAGATACGCAGTATTTT. It codes for CSVRDRNTDTQYF.